The subject of this entry is one TCR beta chain. The record originates from a study of cytomegalovirus exposure and HLA in healthy donors. The PCR had 60 Vbeta and 13 Jbeta primers. The repertoire was sequenced with immunoSEQ multiplex PCR; TCRdb's copy has only in-frame clones and lacks some. The sample comprises tens of thousands of clones, roughly three quarters of which are singletons, and 3.8% rests with the top ten. With 5 bases removed from V and 7 bases from J, the gap between germline ends came to 8 bases. This CDR3 has 11 residues. Germline CDR1 is MNHNY and CDR2 is SVGAGI (reference sequence).

The sequencing sample was made of PBMCs. This TCR was sampled from a woman aged 40 to 50 in good health and CMV-seronegative. The chain combines TRBV6-6 with TRBJ1-2; possibly TRBD1 for D (5 bases). The CDR3 region is CASSTGGGYTF. The DNA of the CDR3 is TGTGCCAGCAGTACCGGGGGTGGCTACACCTTC.